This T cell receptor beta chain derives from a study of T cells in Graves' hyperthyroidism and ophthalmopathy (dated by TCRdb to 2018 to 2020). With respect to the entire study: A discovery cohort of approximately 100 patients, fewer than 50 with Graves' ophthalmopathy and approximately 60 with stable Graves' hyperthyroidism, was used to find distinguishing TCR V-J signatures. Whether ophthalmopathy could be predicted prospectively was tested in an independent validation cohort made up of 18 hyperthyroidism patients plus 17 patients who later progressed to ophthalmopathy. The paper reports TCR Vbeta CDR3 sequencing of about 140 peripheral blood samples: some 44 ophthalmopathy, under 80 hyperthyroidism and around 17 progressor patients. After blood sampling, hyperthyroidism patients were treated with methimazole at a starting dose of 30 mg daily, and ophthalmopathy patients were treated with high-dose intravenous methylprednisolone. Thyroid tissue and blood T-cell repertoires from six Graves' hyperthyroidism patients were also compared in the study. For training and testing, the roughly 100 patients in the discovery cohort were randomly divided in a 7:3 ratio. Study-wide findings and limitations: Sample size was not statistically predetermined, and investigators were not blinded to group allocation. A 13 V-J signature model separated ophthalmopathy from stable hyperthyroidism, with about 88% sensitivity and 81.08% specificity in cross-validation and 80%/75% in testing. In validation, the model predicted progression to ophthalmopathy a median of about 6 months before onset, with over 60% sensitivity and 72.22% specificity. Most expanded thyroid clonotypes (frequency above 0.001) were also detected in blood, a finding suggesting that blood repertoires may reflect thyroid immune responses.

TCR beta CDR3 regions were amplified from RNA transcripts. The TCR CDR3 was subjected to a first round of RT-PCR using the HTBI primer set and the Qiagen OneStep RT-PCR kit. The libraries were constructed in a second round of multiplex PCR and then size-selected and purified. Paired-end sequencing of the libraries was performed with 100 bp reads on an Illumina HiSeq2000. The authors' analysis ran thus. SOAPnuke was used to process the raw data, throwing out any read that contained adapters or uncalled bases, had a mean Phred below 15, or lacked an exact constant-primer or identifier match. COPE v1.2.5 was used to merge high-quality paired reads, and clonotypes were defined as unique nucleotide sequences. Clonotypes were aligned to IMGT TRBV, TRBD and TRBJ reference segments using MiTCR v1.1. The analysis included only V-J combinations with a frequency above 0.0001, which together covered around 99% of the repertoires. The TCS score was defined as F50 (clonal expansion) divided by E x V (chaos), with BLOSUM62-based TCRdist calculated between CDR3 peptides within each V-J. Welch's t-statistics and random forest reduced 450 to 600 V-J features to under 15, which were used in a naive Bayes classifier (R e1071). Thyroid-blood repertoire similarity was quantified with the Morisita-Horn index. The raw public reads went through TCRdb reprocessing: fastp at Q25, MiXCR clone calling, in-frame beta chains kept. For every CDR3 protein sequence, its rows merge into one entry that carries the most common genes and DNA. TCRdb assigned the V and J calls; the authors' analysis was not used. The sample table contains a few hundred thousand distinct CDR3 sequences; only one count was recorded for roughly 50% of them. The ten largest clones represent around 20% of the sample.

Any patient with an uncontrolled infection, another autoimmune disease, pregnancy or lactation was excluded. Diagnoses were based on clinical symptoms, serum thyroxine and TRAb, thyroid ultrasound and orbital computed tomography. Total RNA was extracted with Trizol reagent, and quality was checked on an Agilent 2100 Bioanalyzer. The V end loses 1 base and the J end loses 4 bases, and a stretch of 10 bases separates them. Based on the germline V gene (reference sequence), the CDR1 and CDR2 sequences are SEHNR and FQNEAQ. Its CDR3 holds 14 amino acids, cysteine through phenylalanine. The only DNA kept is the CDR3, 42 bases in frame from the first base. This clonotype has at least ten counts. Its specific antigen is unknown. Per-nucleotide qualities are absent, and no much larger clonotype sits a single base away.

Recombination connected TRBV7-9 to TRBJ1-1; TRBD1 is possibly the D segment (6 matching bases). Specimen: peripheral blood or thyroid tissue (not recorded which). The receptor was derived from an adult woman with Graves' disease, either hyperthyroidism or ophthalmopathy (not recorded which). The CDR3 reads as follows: CASSLELGGTEAFF. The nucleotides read TGTGCCAGCAGCTTAGAACTAGGGGGCACTGAAGCTTTCTTT.